Each of the 27 T cell receptor beta chains below was sequenced from the same sample in a study of T cell changes during pregnancy in multiple sclerosis. Sequencing used immunoSEQ multiplex PCR; TCRdb keeps in-frame clones, though not all of them. The data show approximately 15,000 clones, 80% to 85% seen once. The sample was CD8+ T cells from peripheral blood mononuclear cells, taken in the third trimester of pregnancy. Source of these receptors: a female donor in good health, enrolled as a control in a pregnancy study.

The CDR3 DNA reads TGCGCCACTTCCGAGACAGGTGTTCCACCCCTCCACTTT. Translating it yields CATSETGVPPLHF. The rearrangement joins TRBV4-3 to TRBJ1-6, with TRBD1 as a possible D gene (6 bases). Germline V gene sequence: CDR1 LGHNA, CDR2 YSLEER. The CDR3 consists of 13 residues. Trimming took off 10 bases at V and 11 bases at J, with 18 bases between the two ends.

The V gene is TRBV5-1, the J gene TRBJ2-7; 9 bases align to TRBD2. The V gene's germline CDR1 is SGHRS and CDR2 YFSETQ. This CDR3 region has 18 residues. V dropped 0 bases and J dropped 6; count of bases not matched to a gene: 16. The CDR3: CASSLAAGGPPPRAEQYF. DNA of the CDR3: TGCGCCAGCAGCTTGGCTGCGGGAGGGCCACCCCCTCGGGCCGAGCAGTACTTC.

This clone was picked up one time. This chain uses TRBV27 with TRBJ1-2, with D maybe TRBD1 (5 bases). The CDR3 totals 14 residues. V lost 8 bases, J lost 2 bases, and 15 bases lay in between. The germline gives CDR1 MNHEY, CDR2 SMNVEV (reference sequence). The CDR3 is CASWAGSRNYGYTF. In DNA, the CDR3 is TGTGCCAGCTGGGCAGGGTCTCGCAACTATGGCTACACCTTC.

The chain employs TRBV2 and TRBJ2-1; 7 nucleotides align to TRBD2. Germline assignment: CDR1 SNHLY and CDR2 FYNNEI. The CDR3 totals 14 residues. With 6 bases clipped from V and 5 bases from J, the junction kept 7 bases outside the gene matches. In nucleotides, the CDR3 is TGTGCCAGCAGAGTAGGGAGGGGAGACAATGAGCAGTTCTTC. Amino acids: CASRVGRGDNEQFF.

The J gene is TRBJ2-2, the V gene TRBV6-6; D is perhaps TRBD2 (7 bases). Germline V gives CDR1 MNHNY, CDR2 SVGAGI (reference sequence). V shed 6 bases and J shed 0 bases, with 14 bases lying between them. This CDR3 has 16 amino acids. The CDR3: CASSTGRVTNTGELFF. For the CDR3, the DNA is TGTGCCAGCAGCACAGGGAGGGTTACGAACACCGGGGAGCTGTTTTTT.

V and J are TRBV11-2 and TRBJ2-7; 9 bases map to TRBD1. CDR1 and CDR2 (germline): SGHAT, FQNNGV. The CDR3 covers 14 residues. Losses at the gene ends were 8 bases for V and 5 bases for J; bases not matched to a gene: 10. The DNA of the CDR3 is TGTGCCAGCTCCCCCCCACAGGGGGCGGACGAGCAGTACTTC. Translation gives CASSPPQGADEQYF.

The chain joins TRBV4-2 to TRBJ2-1; D perhaps matches TRBD1 (6 bases). The CDR3 runs 17 residues. Trimming took off 4 bases at V and 3 bases at J, with 19 bases between the two ends. From germline, CDR1 is LGHNA and CDR2 YNFKEQ. The CDR3 sequence is CASSPQQGGIIYNEQFF. The CDR3 DNA follows: TGTGCCAGCAGCCCCCAACAAGGGGGAATCATCTACAATGAGCAGTTCTTC.

V and J are TRBV5-4 and TRBJ2-5, with D uncertain. The length of the CDR3 is 13 residues. The V end was cut by 0 bases, the J end by 2 bases, with 5 bases between. From germline, CDR1 is SGHNT and CDR2 YYREEE (reference sequence). CDR3 nucleotides: TGTGCCAGCAGCTTGGAGCCTCAAGAGACCCAGTACTTC. As protein: CASSLEPQETQYF. Looking up the rest from reference TRBV5-4 and TRBJ2-5 gives the full variable domain: ETGVTQSPTHLIKTRGQQVTLRCSSQSGHNTVSWYQQALGQGPQFIFQYYREEENGRGNFPPRFSGLQFPNYSSELNVNALELDDSALYLCASSLEPQETQYFGPGTRLLVL.

The chain links TRBV9 to TRBJ2-2; 9 bases line up with TRBD1. The CDR3 spans 15 residues. CDR1 is SGDLS, CDR2 YYNGEE, per germline. The V gene end was trimmed by 4 bases and the J gene end by 7 bases; junction bases not matched to a gene: 8. This chain's CDR3 is CASSPYTGGNGELFF. The DNA of the CDR3 is TGTGCCAGCAGCCCCTACACAGGGGGCAACGGGGAGCTGTTTTTT.

The chain combines TRBV9 with TRBJ2-5; TRBD2 is a possible D gene (5 bases). The CDR3 totals 15 residues. Germline CDR1 is SGDLS and CDR2 is YYNGEE. Trimming took off 4 bases at V and 10 bases at J, with 23 bases between the two ends. CDR3 DNA sequence: TGTGCCAGCAGCTCCCTTTTTGCTCCTCGGGCGGGCCAGTACTTC. This gives the protein CASSSLFAPRAGQYF.

This chain joins TRBV2 and TRBJ1-1, with TRBD1 matching 7 bases. V dropped 10 bases and J dropped 0; count of bases not matched to a gene: 20. The germline gives CDR1 SNHLY, CDR2 FYNNEI. CDR3 length: 18 residues. The chain's CDR3 is CAIYGGTERGIMNTEAFF. CDR3 nucleotide sequence: TGTGCCATCTATGGGGGGACAGAGAGGGGAATTATGAACACTGAAGCTTTCTTT.

The chain couples TRBV5-4 to TRBJ1-1; possibly TRBD1 for D (6 bases). The V gene lost 3 bases and the J gene lost 1 base, with 10 bases spanning the gap. Germline V gene data show CDR1 as SGHNT and CDR2 as YYREEE (reference sequence). The CDR3 is 14 residues long. The CDR3 sequence: CASSWGGGNTEAFF. The CDR3 nucleotides read TGTGCCAGCAGCTGGGGAGGGGGGAACACTGAAGCTTTCTTT.

CDR3 protein: CASSYPRQGVYGYTF. Here the CDR3 DNA reads TGTGCCAGCAGTTACCCGAGACAGGGTGTTTATGGCTACACCTTC. The rearrangement links TRBV6-5 to TRBJ1-2; TRBD1 aligns across 7 bases. The trim removed 2 bases at V and 5 bases at J, leaving 8 bases unmatched. This CDR3 has 15 amino acids. Germline CDR1 reads MNHEY; CDR2 reads SVGAGI.

The chain joins TRBV9 to TRBJ2-3; 7 positions agree with TRBD2. With 3 bases clipped from V and 1 base from J, the junction kept 5 bases outside the gene matches. In germline, CDR1 is SGDLS, CDR2 YYNGEE. CDR3 size: 15 residues. The CDR3 sequence is CASSGRGDGTDTQYF. The CDR3 bases are TGTGCCAGCAGCGGACGGGGGGACGGCACAGATACGCAGTATTTT.

V gene TRBV4-3 combines with J gene TRBJ1-2; possible D gene TRBD1, 5 bases. Between the trimmed V and J ends, which lost 1 base and 3 bases, there was a span of 12 bases. The CDR3 runs to 15 residues. Germline V gives CDR1 LGHNA, CDR2 YSLEER. CDR3 coding DNA: TGCGCCAGCAGCCAAGCCTGGGGGGGGGACTATGGCTACACCTTC. It translates to CASSQAWGGDYGYTF.

J is TRBJ2-7 and V is TRBV4-2; 9 positions agree with TRBD1. Germline V lookup: CDR1 LGHNA, CDR2 YNFKEQ. J gave up 1 base and V 1 base, and 5 bases lay outside the gene matches. The length of the CDR3 is 16 residues. In nucleotides, the CDR3 is TGTGCCAGCAGCCAAGTCCAAGGACAGGGGTCCTACGAGCAGTACTTC. Protein sequence: CASSQVQGQGSYEQYF.

Points on this clone: One junction end disagrees with the germline gene, perhaps due to a read error. The same CDR3 can be traced to other DNA sequences in this sample. The V and J genes are TRBV11-3 and TRBJ1-6, with D possibly TRBD1 on 5 matching bases. The CDR3 runs 17 residues. Germline lookup yields CDR1 SGHNT and CDR2 YENEEA. As DNA, the CDR3 is TGCGCCAGCAGCAAGCCCCCCCCAGGGAGGGAAAATTCACCCCTCCACTTT. Translating it yields CASSKPPPGRENSPLHF. The variable domain in full, completed from reference TRBV11-3 and TRBJ1-6, reads EAGVVQSPRYKIIEKKQPVAFWCNPISGHNTLYWYLQNLGQGPELLIRYENEEAVDDSQLPKDRFSAERLKGVDSTLKIQPAELGDSAVYLCASSKPPPGRENSPLHFGNGTRLTVT.

The chain has TRBV27 and TRBJ1-5; tentatively, D is TRBD1 (6 bases). The CDR3 contains 14 residues. V was clipped by 10 bases and J by 3 bases, with 16 bases between them. Germline values: CDR1 MNHEY, CDR2 SMNVEV (reference sequence). The CDR3 DNA reads as TGTGCCACCCGACGGTCAGGGGACAATCAGCCCCAGCATTTT. Translating it yields CATRRSGDNQPQHF.

This clone was seen a handful of times. The CDR3 DNA reads TGTGCCAGCAGCTTGGGGCCCCTGAGGGGCTACACCTTC. Encoded protein: CASSLGPLRGYTF. The chain couples TRBV11-2 to TRBJ1-2, with a tentative D call TRBD1 (5 bases). CDR3 size: 13 residues. Trimming left V 3 bases short and J 8 bases short, with 13 bases between. Germline CDR1 reads SGHAT; CDR2 reads FQNNGV.

This chain uses TRBV6-5 with TRBJ2-7; possibly TRBD1 for D (6 bases). V was cut by 6 bases and J by 3 bases, with 6 bases left in between. This CDR3 is built from 11 residues. Per germline, CDR1 MNHEY and CDR2 SVGAGI. In DNA, the CDR3 is TGTGCCAGCAGGACAGGCTACGAGCAGTACTTC. It codes for CASRTGYEQYF.

The V gene is TRBV19, the J gene TRBJ1-1; D remains unclear. CDR1 LNHDA and CDR2 SQIVND come from the germline V gene (reference sequence). Between the trimmed V and J ends, which lost 4 bases and 4 bases, there was a span of 7 bases. CDR3 length: 12 residues. CDR3 region: CASSTGSTEAFF. DNA for the CDR3: TGTGCCAGTAGTACGGGGAGCACTGAAGCTTTCTTT.

This clone showed up just a few times. The rearrangement links TRBV6-6 to TRBJ2-7; no firm D call. V was cut by 2 bases and J by 2 bases, with 7 bases left in between. The CDR3 contains 13 residues. Germline V gene lookup returns CDR1 MNHNY and CDR2 SVGAGI (reference sequence). DNA of the CDR3: TGTGCCAGCAGTTACGGAGCGACCTACGAGCAGTACTTC. Protein sequence: CASSYGATYEQYF.

This clone came up once. This chain connects TRBV5-6 to TRBJ2-1; 11 bases are shared with TRBD2. V shed 3 bases and J 9 bases; nucleotides not matched to a gene: 11. This CDR3 spans 16 amino acids. Germline V CDR1 and CDR2: SGHDT, YYEEEE. The DNA for the CDR3 is TGTGCCAGCAGCTCGGCCTCGACTAGCGGGAATGGTGAGCAGTTCTTC. Translation: CASSSASTSGNGEQFF. The full variable domain, in which reference TRBV5-6 and TRBJ2-1 provide the parts outside the CDR3, is DAGVTQSPTHLIKTRGQQVTLRCSPKSGHDTVSWYQQALGQGPQFIFQYYEEEERQRGNFPDRFSGHQFPNYSSELNVNALLLGDSALYLCASSSASTSGNGEQFFGPGTRLTVL.

This clone was counted once. Given a much more abundant clone one base away, this may be a read error. The same CDR3 is also encoded by other DNA sequences in this sample. J is TRBJ1-4 and V is TRBV5-6, with 12 bases that match TRBD1. The germline gives CDR1 SGHDT, CDR2 YYEEEE. The CDR3 sequence is 16 residues long. CDR3 amino acids: CASSTGTGGPNEKLFF. CDR3 nucleotide sequence: TGTGCCAGCAGCACCGGGACAGGGGGCCCAAATGAAAAACTGTTTTTC.

The gene calls are TRBV2 and TRBJ1-2; 7 nucleotides match TRBD1. With 6 bases clipped from V and 2 bases from J, the junction kept 0 bases outside the gene matches. The CDR3 contains 12 residues. CDR1 SNHLY and CDR2 FYNNEI come from the germline V gene. The CDR3 sequence: CASRTGNYGYTF. CDR3 bases: TGTGCCAGCAGGACAGGGAACTATGGCTACACCTTC.

The J gene is TRBJ2-5, the V gene TRBV6-5; 7 bases fit TRBD2. With 4 bases clipped from V and 1 base from J, the junction kept 6 bases outside the gene matches. The CDR3 totals 15 residues. Per germline, CDR1 MNHEY and CDR2 SVGAGI. CDR3 in amino acids: CASSSLLAVQETQYF. The CDR3 coding sequence is TGTGCCAGCAGTTCCCTCCTAGCGGTCCAAGAGACCCAGTACTTC.

The V and J genes are TRBV6-5 and TRBJ2-5, with D perhaps matching TRBD2 (6 bases). The CDR3 has 15 amino acids. From germline, CDR1 is MNHEY and CDR2 SVGAGI. The V end lost 8 bases, the J end lost 2 bases, and 18 bases lay between the germline ends. The CDR3 bases are TGTGCCAGCGGCCAGTTGCTAGCGCTTCAAGAGACCCAGTACTTC. Protein: CASGQLLALQETQYF.